One and the same sample provided the 26 T cell receptor beta chains below, sequenced in a study of shared clonotypes between healthy human individuals. Assay: immunoSEQ multiplex PCR; the TCRdb copy retains only in-frame clones and omits some. This table has 1,500,000 or so clones, approximately 98.5% appearing once. The specimen sequenced was naive CD4+ T cells sorted from blood. Subset denoted: CD45RA+ positively selected. These receptors came from a man aged 25 to 45 in good health.

The chain combines TRBV29-1 with TRBJ2-5, with a weak D call TRBD2 (5 bases). The CDR3 is 12 residues long. Germline CDR1 is SQVTM and CDR2 is ANQGSEA. Deletions cut 7 bases from V and 4 bases from J, with 13 bases between. The CDR3 spells CSALGGPETQYF. The CDR3 region has the DNA TGCAGCGCTCTGGGCGGGCCAGAGACCCAGTACTTC.

CDR3 coding DNA: TGTGCCAGCAGTTACTCCAGGACAGCGTCCTACGAGCAGTACTTC. Translation gives CASSYSRTASYEQYF. This chain joins TRBV6-5 and TRBJ2-7; D might be TRBD1 (6 bases). Trimming cost V 0 bases and J 1 base, with 10 bases left between them. CDR1 and CDR2 from the germline V gene are MNHEY and SVGAGI. The CDR3 has 15 amino acids.

This clone has just one count. Other DNA sequences of this sample code for an identical CDR3. The chain carries TRBV30 and TRBJ2-6; D gene uncertain. Per the germline V gene, CDR1 is GTSNPN and CDR2 is SVGIG (reference sequence). The CDR3 contains 13 residues. Deletions cut 2 bases from V and 3 bases from J, with 5 bases between. DNA of the CDR3: TGTGCCTGGAGTTTAGGTGGGGCCAACGTCCTGACTTTC. Translating gives CAWSLGGANVLTF. Filled out from reference TRBV30 and TRBJ2-6, the complete variable domain reads SQTIHQWPATLVQPVGSPLSLECTVEGTSNPNLYWYRQAAGRGLQLLFYSVGIGQISSEVPQNLSASRPQDRQFILSSKKLLLSDSGFYLCAWSLGGANVLTFGAGSRLTVL.

CDR3 DNA sequence: TGCGCCAGCAGCCAAGATGTCAGGTTACCTACGGATCATAATGAGCAGTTCTTC. It specifies CASSQDVRLPTDHNEQFF. The rearrangement joins TRBV4-3 to TRBJ2-1; D call uncertain. V shed 0 bases and J shed 7 bases, with 22 bases lying between them. Germline-derived CDR1 and CDR2 are LGHNA and YSLEER. The CDR3 consists of 18 residues.

J is TRBJ2-1 and V is TRBV18; D not certain. The V gene's germline CDR1 is KGHSH and CDR2 LQKENI. The V end lost 7 bases, the J end lost 7 bases, and 17 bases lay between the germline ends. This CDR3 spans 14 amino acids. The CDR3 loop is CASFNLERRNEQFF. CDR3 bases: TGTGCCAGCTTTAATCTTGAGCGTAGAAATGAGCAGTTCTTC. Looking up the rest from reference TRBV18 and TRBJ2-1 gives the full variable domain: NAGVMQNPRHLVRRRGQEARLRCSPMKGHSHVYWYRQLPEEGLKFMVYLQKENIIDESGMPKERFSAEFPKEGPSILRIQQVVRGDSAAYFCASFNLERRNEQFFGPGTRLTVL.

The rearrangement links TRBV23-1 to TRBJ2-7; D perhaps matches TRBD1 (5 bases). TRBV23-1 is identified as an open reading frame with a role that is uncertain. The CDR3 loop spans 12 amino acids. Trimming shortened V by 5 bases and J by 3 bases, and 8 bases separated the two germline ends. CDR3 in amino acids: CASSGHSYEQYF. In DNA form, the CDR3 reads TGCGCCAGCAGTGGACACAGCTACGAGCAGTACTTC.

In DNA form, the CDR3 reads TGTGCCAGCAGCGTAGCGTCCCACACCGGGGAGCTGTTTTTT. Its protein is CASSVASHTGELFF. This chain uses TRBV9 with TRBJ2-2; D gene unclear. V was clipped by 0 bases and J by 3 bases, with 6 bases between them. The CDR3 is 14 amino acids. In germline, CDR1 is SGDLS, CDR2 YYNGEE.

This chain joins TRBV4-2 and TRBJ2-2; TRBD1 matches 7 bases. V gave up 8 bases and J gave up 4 bases; unmatched junction bases: 10. The CDR3 loop spans 15 amino acids. Germline V gene data show CDR1 as LGHNA and CDR2 as YNFKEQ. Here the CDR3 DNA reads TGTGCCAGCTCCAAAGACAGGGTTGCCACCGGGGAGCTGTTTTTT. As protein: CASSKDRVATGELFF.

This chain connects TRBV1 to TRBJ2-3; the table's D call of TRBD1 was not tested on the DNA. TRBV1 is a pseudogene. The CDR3 sequence is 16 residues long. CDR3 in amino acids: CTSQWRRQGVPDTQYF. Written as DNA, the CDR3 is TGCACCAGCCAATGGAGGAGACAGGGGGTTCCAGATACGCAGTATTTT.

The genes are TRBV19 and TRBJ2-7, with no clear D. From germline, CDR1 is LNHDA and CDR2 SQIVND (reference sequence). Trimming pared 5 bases from V and 0 bases from J, leaving 14 bases between. The CDR3 is 15 residues long. CDR3 loop: CASSPTPPPSYEQYF. In nucleotides, the CDR3 is TGTGCCAGTAGTCCCACCCCTCCCCCCTCCTACGAGCAGTACTTC.

The chain uses TRBV2 and TRBJ2-7; 10 bases align to TRBD1. CDR1 and CDR2 (germline): SNHLY, FYNNEI. The V segment lost 8 bases and the J segment 6 bases; nucleotides outside the gene matches: 13. There are 15 residues in the CDR3. This CDR3 reads CASGEPGTGEGEQYF. The DNA for the CDR3 is TGTGCCAGCGGAGAACCCGGGACAGGGGAGGGCGAGCAGTACTTC.

The CDR3 DNA is TGTGCCAGCTCACCGGGGTCCCCCGATCTGAGCTACACCTTC. This codes for CASSPGSPDLSYTF. V usage is TRBV18 and J usage is TRBJ1-2; D unclear. CDR1 and CDR2 (germline): KGHSH, LQKENI. This CDR3 is built from 14 residues. Trimming removed 3 bases from V and 9 bases from J, with 17 bases in between. Full variable domain (missing parts from reference TRBV18 and TRBJ1-2): NAGVMQNPRHLVRRRGQEARLRCSPMKGHSHVYWYRQLPEEGLKFMVYLQKENIIDESGMPKERFSAEFPKEGPSILRIQQVVRGDSAAYFCASSPGSPDLSYTFGSGTRLTVV.

The rearrangement joins TRBV6-6 to TRBJ2-5, with TRBD2 as a possible D gene (6 bases). Per germline, CDR1 MNHNY and CDR2 SVGAGI (reference sequence). V was cut by 3 bases and J by 5 bases, with 16 bases left in between. The length of the CDR3 is 15 residues. CDR3 DNA sequence: TGTGCCAGCAGTTATATTCAGGGTCGGGGGGAGACCCAGTACTTC. This translates into CASSYIQGRGETQYF.

This chain uses TRBV5-1 with TRBJ2-1; D unresolved. The length of the CDR3 is 12 residues. CDR1 and CDR2 from the germline V gene are SGHRS and YFSETQ. Trimming removed 1 base at V and 8 bases at J, with 7 bases between. Here the CDR3 DNA reads TGCGCCAGCAGCTTGTTATTGGATGAGCAGTTCTTC. This translates into CASSLLLDEQFF. Full variable domain (remainder filled in from reference TRBV5-1 and TRBJ2-1): KAGVTQTPRYLIKTRGQQVTLSCSPISGHRSVSWYQQTPGQGLQFLFEYFSETQRNKGNFPGRFSGRQFSNSRSEMNVSTLELGDSALYLCASSLLLDEQFFGPGTRLTVL.

The chain couples TRBV28 to TRBJ1-2; D unresolved. Trimming took off 6 bases at V and 0 bases at J, with 11 bases between the two ends. The germline V gene has CDR1 MDHEN and CDR2 SYDVKM. The CDR3 runs to 14 residues. The CDR3 DNA is TGTGCCAGCAGGGAGGTTCTCCCTAACTATGGCTACACCTTC. Translating gives CASREVLPNYGYTF.

The chain has TRBV25-1 and TRBJ2-5; D is perhaps TRBD2 (6 bases). This CDR3 contains 14 residues. CDR1 and CDR2 (germline): MGHDK, SYGVNS. The V end was cut by 2 bases, the J end by 4 bases, with 11 bases between. The CDR3 DNA reads TGTGCCAGCAGTGAAAGACTCGGGGGAGAGACCCAGTACTTC. It specifies CASSERLGGETQYF. Together with reference TRBV25-1 and TRBJ2-5, the CDR3 gives the full variable domain: EADIYQTPRYLVIGTGKKITLECSQTMGHDKMYWYQQDPGMELHLIHYSYGVNSTEKGDLSSESTVSRIRTEHFPLTLESARPSHTSQYLCASSERLGGETQYFGPGTRLLVL.

The chain uses TRBV19 and TRBJ1-5, with 7 bases identical to TRBD1. The CDR3 runs 15 residues. The germline gives CDR1 LNHDA, CDR2 SQIVND (reference sequence). The V and J ends lost 5 bases and 2 bases, in that order; junction bases with no gene match: 6. The CDR3 is CASSRQGSGNQPQHF. DNA of the CDR3: TGTGCCAGTAGTCGACAGGGTTCAGGCAATCAGCCCCAGCATTTT.

The chain couples TRBV9 to TRBJ2-6, with TRBD1 matching 7 bases. This CDR3 region has 16 residues. In germline, CDR1 is SGDLS, CDR2 YYNGEE. The junction had 6 bases not matched to a gene; V was cut back by 4 bases and J by 2 bases. The CDR3 region has the DNA TGTGCCAGCAGCCCAAGCGACAGGGCTGGGGCCAACGTCCTGACTTTC. It specifies CASSPSDRAGANVLTF.

This clone was seen a single time. CDR3 nucleotide sequence: TGTGCCAGCTCCCCTTTTCCAGGGGGGGAATTATCGCTTGAGCAGTACTTC. It is translated as CASSPFPGGELSLEQYF. This chain joins TRBV18 and TRBJ2-7; either TRBD1 or TRBD2 may fit D (7 bases each). Germline-derived CDR1 and CDR2 are KGHSH and LQKENI. Between the trimmed V and J ends, which lost 6 bases and 7 bases, there was a span of 28 bases. The CDR3 covers 17 residues.

The rearrangement links TRBV6-1 to TRBJ1-1, with a tentative D call TRBD1 (5 bases). The germline gives CDR1 MNHNS, CDR2 SASEGT. CDR3 length: 15 amino acids. Trimming pared 4 bases from V and 2 bases from J, leaving 14 bases between. CDR3 nucleotide sequence: TGTGCCAGCAGTGTGTCCGGGACGGTAAACACTGAAGCTTTCTTT. Translating gives CASSVSGTVNTEAFF.

The CDR3 region is CASSLGHSRYEQYF. CDR3 coding DNA: TGCGCCAGCAGCTTGGGACACAGCAGGTACGAGCAGTACTTC. The chain joins TRBV5-1 to TRBJ2-7; D ambiguous. This CDR3 has 14 amino acids. Germline V gene data show CDR1 as SGHRS and CDR2 as YFSETQ. Trimming took 0 bases from V and 4 from J, leaving 11 bases between them.

The chain combines TRBV11-2 with TRBJ2-1, with D possibly being TRBD1 or TRBD2 (5 bases each). The CDR3 extends over 17 amino acids. From germline, CDR1 is SGHAT and CDR2 FQNNGV. Trimming took 4 bases from V and 8 from J, leaving 24 bases between them. The CDR3 is CASSYGEGRFLIDEQFF. The DNA for the CDR3 is TGTGCCAGCAGCTACGGCGAGGGACGCTTTCTAATAGATGAGCAGTTCTTC.

For this clone: Additional DNA sequences in this sample encode the identical CDR3. The chain recombines TRBV5-1 with TRBJ2-5; D not certain. Trimming shortened V by 0 bases and J by 2 bases, and 8 bases separated the two germline ends. Germline CDR1 and CDR2: SGHRS and YFSETQ. The CDR3 has 14 amino acids. The CDR3 region has the DNA TGCGCCAGCAGCTTGGACGGACGTCAAGAGACCCAGTACTTC. This gives the protein CASSLDGRQETQYF.

The CDR3 loop is CAWSVRAGVHTQYF. CDR3 nucleotide sequence: TGTGCCTGGAGTGTACGGGCGGGAGTGCATACGCAGTATTTT. This chain connects TRBV30 to TRBJ2-3; the match to TRBD2 covers 7 bases. Germline loops: CDR1 GTSNPN, CDR2 SVGIG (reference sequence). The CDR3 has 14 amino acids. The J segment lost 7 bases and the V segment lost 0 bases, leaving 7 bases of the junction unmatched.

The chain recombines TRBV30 with TRBJ1-5; 11 positions match TRBD1. This CDR3 is 14 amino acids long. Germline V gives CDR1 GTSNPN, CDR2 SVGIG (reference sequence). V shed 4 bases and J 5 bases; nucleotides not matched to a gene: 4. The CDR3 protein is CAWKGQGVYQPQHF. The DNA for the CDR3 is TGTGCCTGGAAGGGACAGGGGGTATATCAGCCCCAGCATTTT.

This clone appeared once. V gene TRBV2 combines with J gene TRBJ2-3, with a tentative D call TRBD1 (6 bases). The V end lost 6 bases, the J end lost 0 bases, and 10 bases lay between the germline ends. CDR3 length: 14 amino acids. CDR1 and CDR2 from the germline V gene are SNHLY and FYNNEI. Here the CDR3 DNA reads TGTGCCAGCAGAGGACAGTTTAGCACAGATACGCAGTATTTT. Protein: CASRGQFSTDTQYF.